This TCR beta chain was identified in a study of beta chain features in type 1 diabetes. Looking at the study overall: The patient and healthy donor groups were comparable for age, gender and cell yields.

What was sequenced were expressed TCRB transcripts, since all of the isolated RNA had been reverse transcribed. Sequenced by immunoSEQ multiplex PCR; TCRdb stores in-frame clones only, minus some. This sample carries fewer than 350,000 clones, roughly 8% of them seen once, and the ten largest clones take under 1.3%. The CDR3 extends over 15 amino acids. CDR1 and CDR2 from the germline V gene are LGHNA and YSLEER. Trimming at V came to 3 bases and at J to 4 bases, leaving 9 bases not matched to a gene. This clone has a handful of counts. What it recognizes is unknown. The authors obtained over 98% purity in all sorted populations. Study results and caveats: HLA influence on TCRB rearrangement stayed unresolved here. Type 1 diabetes patients had fewer VDJ junction insertions and more deletions.

The chain couples TRBV4-3 to TRBJ2-7; the match to TRBD2 covers 7 bases. What was sequenced was central memory CD4+ T cells from blood. The source of this sequence is a woman between 18 and 29 years old in good health. The DNA of the CDR3 is TGCGCCAGCAGCCACGACCGGGAGGTGGTGTACGAGCAGTACTTC. It translates to CASSHDREVVYEQYF.